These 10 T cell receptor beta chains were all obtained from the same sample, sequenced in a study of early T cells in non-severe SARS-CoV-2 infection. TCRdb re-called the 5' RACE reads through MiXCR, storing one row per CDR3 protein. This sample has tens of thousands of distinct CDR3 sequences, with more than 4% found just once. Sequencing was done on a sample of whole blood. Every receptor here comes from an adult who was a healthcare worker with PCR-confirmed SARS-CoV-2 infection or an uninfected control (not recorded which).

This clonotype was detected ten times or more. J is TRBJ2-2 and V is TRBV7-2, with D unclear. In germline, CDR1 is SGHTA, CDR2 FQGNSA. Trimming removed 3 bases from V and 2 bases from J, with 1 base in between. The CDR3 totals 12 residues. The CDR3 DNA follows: TGTGCCAGCAGCTTTAACACCGGGGAGCTGTTTTTT. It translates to CASSFNTGELFF.

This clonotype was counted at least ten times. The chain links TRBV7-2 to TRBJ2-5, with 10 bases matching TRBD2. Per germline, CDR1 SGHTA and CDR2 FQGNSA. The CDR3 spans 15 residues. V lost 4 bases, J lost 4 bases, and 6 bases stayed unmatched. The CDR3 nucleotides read TGTGCCAGCAGCTCCCTAGCGGGAGAGGTAGAGACCCAGTACTTC. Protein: CASSSLAGEVETQYF.

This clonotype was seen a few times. DNA for the CDR3: TGTGCCAGCAGTTTCACCGGGACAGGGATTTCTGGCTACACCTTC. The encoded protein is CASSFTGTGISGYTF. This chain uses TRBV27 with TRBJ1-2; 9 bases are shared with TRBD1. Germline V CDR1 and CDR2: MNHEY, SMNVEV (reference sequence). Trimming removed 3 bases from V and 7 bases from J; junction bases left unmatched: 9. The CDR3 extends over 15 amino acids.

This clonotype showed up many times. In DNA form, the CDR3 reads TGTGCCAGCAGCACACGGACAGGGTCGTTTTTCGGCTACACCTTC. It encodes CASSTRTGSFFGYTF. V gene TRBV5-8 combines with J gene TRBJ1-2, with TRBD1 matching 8 bases. CDR3 length: 15 amino acids. Germline lookup yields CDR1 SGHTS and CDR2 YDEGEE. With 4 bases clipped from V and 8 bases from J, the junction kept 13 bases outside the gene matches.

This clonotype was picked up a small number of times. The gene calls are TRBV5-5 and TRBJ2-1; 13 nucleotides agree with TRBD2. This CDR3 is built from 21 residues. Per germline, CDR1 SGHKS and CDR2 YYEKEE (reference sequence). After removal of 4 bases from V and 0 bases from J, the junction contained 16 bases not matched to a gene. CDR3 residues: CASSTGSWGLAGFSSYNEQFF. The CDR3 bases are TGTGCCAGCAGCACTGGATCGTGGGGACTAGCGGGATTCAGCTCCTACAATGAGCAGTTCTTC.

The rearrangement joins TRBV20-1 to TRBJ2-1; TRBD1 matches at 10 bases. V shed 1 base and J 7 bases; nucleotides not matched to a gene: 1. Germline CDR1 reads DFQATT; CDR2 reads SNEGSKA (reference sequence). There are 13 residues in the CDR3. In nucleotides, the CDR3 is TGCAGTGCTAGAGGACAGGGGGCGAATGAGCAGTTCTTC. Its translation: CSARGQGANEQFF.

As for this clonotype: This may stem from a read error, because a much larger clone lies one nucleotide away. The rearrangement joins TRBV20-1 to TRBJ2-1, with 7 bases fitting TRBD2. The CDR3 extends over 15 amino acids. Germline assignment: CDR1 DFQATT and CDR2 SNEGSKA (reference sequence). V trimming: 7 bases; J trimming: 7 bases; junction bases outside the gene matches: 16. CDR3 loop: CSVPRGSLRGNEQFF. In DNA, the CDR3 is TGCAGTGTTCCTAGGGGCTCCTTGCGGGGGAATGAGCAGTTCTTC.

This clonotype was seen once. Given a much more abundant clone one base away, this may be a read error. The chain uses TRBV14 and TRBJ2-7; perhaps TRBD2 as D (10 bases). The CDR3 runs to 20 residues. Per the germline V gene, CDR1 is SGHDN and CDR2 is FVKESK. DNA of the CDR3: TGTGCCAGCAGCCAACGAAACAGGGGGCGTCTAGCGGGAGACTCCTACGGGCAGTACTTC. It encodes CASSQRNRGRLAGDSYGQYF.

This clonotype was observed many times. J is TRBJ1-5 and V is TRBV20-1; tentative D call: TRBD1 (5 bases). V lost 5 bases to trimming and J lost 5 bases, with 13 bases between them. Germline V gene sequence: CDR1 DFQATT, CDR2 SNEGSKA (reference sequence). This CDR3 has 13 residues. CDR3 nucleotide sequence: TGCAGTGCTCGGGACCGATTAGATCAGCCCCAGCATTTT. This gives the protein CSARDRLDQPQHF.

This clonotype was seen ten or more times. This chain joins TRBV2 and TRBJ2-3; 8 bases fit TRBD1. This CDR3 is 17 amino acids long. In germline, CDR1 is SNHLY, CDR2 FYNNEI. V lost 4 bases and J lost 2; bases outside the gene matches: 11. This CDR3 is CASSGEITGGFTDTQYF. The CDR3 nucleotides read TGTGCCAGCAGTGGAGAGATAACAGGGGGATTCACAGATACGCAGTATTTT.